This T cell receptor (beta chain) appears in the sequencing data of a study of blood T cell repertoires in COVID-19. Background on the study: Collection of acute and convalescent COVID-19 samples took place in the United States, Italy and Spain.

This clone was recorded only once. There are 15 residues in the CDR3. Germline CDR1 SGHRS, CDR2 YFSETQ. V gave up 2 bases and J gave up 7 bases; unmatched junction bases: 7. Generated by immunoSEQ multiplex PCR, the TCRdb table keeps only in-frame clones and is missing some. The profile covers approximately 290,000 clones, with around nine tenths appearing a single time and 11% taken by the ten largest. The sequencing input was peripheral blood. This TCR came from a woman aged 30 to 39 with COVID-19, enrolled during active disease. The chain carries TRBV5-1 and TRBJ2-7, with TRBD1 matching 12 bases. CDR3 DNA: TGCGCCAGCAGCTTAGGGGGACAGGGGGCTGAAGAGCAGTACTTC. This gives the protein CASSLGGQGAEEQYF.